This TCR beta chain emerged from a study of shared clonotypes between healthy human individuals. Study observations and caveats: The naive CD4 repertoires of a handful of donors were compared, and approximately 4.7% of clonotypes were shared.

Notes on this clone: Antigen specificity is unknown.

The assay was immunoSEQ multiplex PCR, and TCRdb's table has in-frame clones only and misses some. The sample shows 900,000 to 1,200,000 clones, around 82% of them seen only once. CDR1 WSHSY and CDR2 SAAADI come from the germline V gene. The V gene end was trimmed by 8 bases and the J gene end by 1 base; junction bases not matched to a gene: 8. This CDR3 spans 15 amino acids. The rearrangement links TRBV10-2 to TRBJ2-3, with 8 bases aligning to TRBD1. The sequence was collected from a man younger than 35 in good health. Some clones in this sample may be carry-over from other donors' samples. Input material: memory CD4+ T cells from PBMCs. Subset described: CD45RA-negative fraction. In DNA, the CDR3 is TGCGCCAGCGGAAACAGGGGGAGAGGCACAGATACGCAGTATTTT. It encodes CASGNRGRGTDTQYF.